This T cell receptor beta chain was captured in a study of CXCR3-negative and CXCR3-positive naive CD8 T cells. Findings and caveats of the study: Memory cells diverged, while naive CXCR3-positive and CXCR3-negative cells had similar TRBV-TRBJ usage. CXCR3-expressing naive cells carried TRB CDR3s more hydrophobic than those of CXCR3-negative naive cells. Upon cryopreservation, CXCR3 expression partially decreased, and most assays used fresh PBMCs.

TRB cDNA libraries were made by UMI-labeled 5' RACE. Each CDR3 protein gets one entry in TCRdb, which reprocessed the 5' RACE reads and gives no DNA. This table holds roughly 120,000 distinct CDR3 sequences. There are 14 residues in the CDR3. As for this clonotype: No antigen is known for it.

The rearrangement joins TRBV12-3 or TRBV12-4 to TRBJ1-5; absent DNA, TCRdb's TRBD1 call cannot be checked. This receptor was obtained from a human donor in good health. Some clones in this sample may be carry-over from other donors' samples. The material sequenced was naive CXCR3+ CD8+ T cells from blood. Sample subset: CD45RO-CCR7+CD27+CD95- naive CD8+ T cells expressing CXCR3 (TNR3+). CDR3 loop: CASSIRGFDQPQHF.